This is a list of T cell receptor beta chains from one sample in a study of blood T cells in healthy people across ages. TCRdb reprocessed the 5' RACE reads via MiXCR and lists one record per CDR3 protein. In the table there are about 970,000 distinct CDR3 sequences, about 51% of which are singletons. Sequenced sample: blood. These receptors all come from a woman aged 60-70 years in good health. Both conserved end residues are part of each CDR3. A D gene is named only where the DNA matches it firmly. Clone size is not always given. Where it is, it says once, few, many or a class for expanded clones.

j_gene: TRBJ2-3
abundance: few
d_gene: TRBD2
v_gene: TRBV11-1
CDR3aa: CASSKGASGRGDTQYF
CDR3nt: TGTGCCAGCAGCAAAGGAGCTAGCGGGAGAGGAGATACGCAGTATTTT

j_gene: TRBJ1-5
abundance: .
d_gene: .
v_gene: TRBV4-2
CDR3aa: CASSQEDSNQPQHF
CDR3nt: TGTGCCAGCAGCCAAGAGGACAGCAATCAGCCCCAGCATTTT

j_gene: TRBJ1-5
abundance: .
d_gene: .
v_gene: TRBV7-2
CDR3aa: CASSVGDPLQPQHF
CDR3nt: TGTGCCAGCAGCGTAGGGGACCCCTTGCAGCCCCAGCATTTT

j_gene: TRBJ2-7
abundance: .
d_gene: TRBD2
v_gene: TRBV7-2
CDR3aa: CASSPTSGPSYEQYF
CDR3nt: TGTGCCAGCAGCCCAACTAGCGGGCCGTCCTACGAGCAGTACTTC

j_gene: TRBJ2-1
abundance: .
d_gene: .
v_gene: TRBV7-2
CDR3aa: CASSLGLGGTAYEQFF
CDR3nt: TGTGCCAGCAGCTTGGGTCTGGGGGGAACTGCGTATGAGCAGTTCTTC

j_gene: TRBJ1-3
abundance: many
d_gene: .
v_gene: TRBV4-2
CDR3aa: CASSQDSGNTIYF
CDR3nt: TGTGCCAGCAGCCAAGACTCTGGAAACACCATATATTTT

j_gene: TRBJ1-4
abundance: .
d_gene: .
v_gene: TRBV9
CDR3aa: CASSEGTLEKLFF
CDR3nt: TGTGCCAGCAGCGAGGGGACGCTTGAAAAACTGTTTTTT

j_gene: TRBJ2-5
abundance: few
d_gene: .
v_gene: TRBV12-3/TRBV12-4
CDR3aa: CASSPSGEQYF
CDR3nt: TGTGCCAGCAGTCCCTCGGGAGAGCAGTACTTC

j_gene: TRBJ2-3
abundance: few
d_gene: .
v_gene: TRBV20-1
CDR3aa: CSAPPPGWTDTQYF
CDR3nt: TGCAGTGCGCCCCCTCCAGGTTGGACAGATACGCAGTATTTT

j_gene: TRBJ2-2
abundance: few
d_gene: TRBD2
v_gene: TRBV28
CDR3aa: CASSSGLATGELFF
CDR3nt: TGTGCCAGCAGTTCCGGACTAGCGACCGGGGAGCTGTTTTTT